One sample yielded the 21 T cell receptor beta chains listed below, sequenced in a study of regulatory T cells in long-lasting Graves disease. Construction of the TCR beta libraries employed iRepertoire HTBI primers in conjunction with Arm-PCR of CDR3 regions. TCRdb fed the multiplex PCR reads into MiXCR, producing one record per CDR3 protein. The table has under 400,000 distinct CDR3 sequences, around 17% seen once. Time point of the sample: newly diagnosed GD, antithyroid drugs for less than 3 months. PBMC-derived RNA was used for the TCR library. These sequences were also reported in another study, on T cells in Graves' hyperthyroidism and ophthalmopathy.

Here the sequenced sample was peripheral blood mononuclear cells (PBMCs), taken at new diagnosis, from a patient treated with antithyroid drugs. The receptors were gathered from a man aged 35-49 years with Graves disease.

In its sample, this clonotype was seen a few times. This chain links TRBV12-3 or TRBV12-4 with TRBJ1-2, with 7 bases aligning to TRBD1. The CDR3 extends over 14 amino acids. The V gene end was trimmed by 3 bases and the J gene end by 3 bases; junction bases not matched to a gene: 4. The CDR3 DNA follows: TGTGCCAGCAGTTTTGACAGGGATGACTATGGCTACACCTTC. Translation: CASSFDRDDYGYTF.

This clonotype was seen at least ten times. The J gene is TRBJ2-7, the V gene TRBV24-1; possibly TRBD1 for D (6 bases). CDR3 length: 14 residues. Germline V gene data show CDR1 as KGHDR and CDR2 as SFDVKD. V was cut by 1 base and J by 6 bases, with 12 bases left in between. CDR3 sequence reads: CATSDFRDNSEQYF. The DNA of the CDR3 is TGTGCCACCAGTGATTTTCGGGACAACAGCGAGCAGTACTTC.

This clonotype has at least ten counts. The chain carries TRBV12-3 or TRBV12-4 and TRBJ2-2; D remains ambiguous. The CDR3 totals 13 residues. V lost 6 bases to trimming and J lost 8 bases, with 13 bases between them. CDR3 in DNA: TGTGCCAGCAGCACACCGGCCCAAGGGGAGCTGTTTTTT. Protein sequence: CASSTPAQGELFF.

This clonotype turned up a few times. The rearrangement links TRBV20-1 to TRBJ1-6, with a possible D match to TRBD1 (6 bases). Between the trimmed V and J ends, which lost 0 bases and 5 bases, there was a span of 14 bases. Germline V gives CDR1 DFQATT, CDR2 SNEGSKA (reference sequence). The CDR3 is 16 amino acids. CDR3: CSARDLLGADNSPLHF. In DNA form, the CDR3 reads TGCAGTGCTAGAGATCTCTTGGGGGCCGATAATTCACCCCTCCACTTT.

This clonotype was counted ten times or more. CDR3 nucleotide sequence: TGTGCCAGCAGTCGCATCGGGGGGAACACTGAAGCTTTCTTT. This sequence encodes CASSRIGGNTEAFF. The V and J genes are TRBV28 and TRBJ1-1; tentatively, D is TRBD1 (5 bases). The V and J ends lost 5 bases and 1 base respectively, with 11 bases between them. CDR3 length: 14 amino acids. In germline, CDR1 is MDHEN, CDR2 SYDVKM.

The rearrangement joins TRBV10-3 to TRBJ2-1, with D perhaps TRBD1 (5 bases). Germline loops: CDR1 ENHRY, CDR2 SYGVKD. CDR3 length: 14 amino acids. Trimming took off 6 bases at V and 6 bases at J, with 15 bases between the two ends. CDR3 sequence reads: CAIRDRNGLNEQFF. DNA of the CDR3: TGTGCCATCAGAGACAGAAATGGGCTCAATGAGCAGTTCTTC.

This clonotype was counted ten times or more. This chain connects TRBV18 to TRBJ1-2, with no clear D. This CDR3 region has 14 residues. Germline lookup yields CDR1 KGHSH and CDR2 LQKENI. V gave up 3 bases and J gave up 8 bases, with 16 bases separating them. The CDR3 nucleotides are TGTGCCAGCTCACCGGAGGCGGCGTCGGCCGGCTACACCTTC. It specifies CASSPEAASAGYTF.

CDR3 coding DNA: TGCAGTGCTAGAGAATACAGGGTTCGAAATCAGCCCCAGCATTTT. Protein: CSAREYRVRNQPQHF. This chain connects TRBV20-1 to TRBJ1-5; tentative D call: TRBD1 (6 bases). CDR1 is DFQATT and CDR2 is SNEGSKA in the germline V gene (reference sequence). V lost 0 bases to trimming and J lost 4 bases, with 13 bases between them. The CDR3 spans 15 residues.

This clonotype was counted a few times. The V and J genes are TRBV20-1 and TRBJ2-5; the match to TRBD2 covers 12 bases. Germline CDR1 and CDR2: DFQATT and SNEGSKA (reference sequence). Trimming removed 3 bases from V and 5 bases from J; junction bases left unmatched: 4. The CDR3 runs 14 residues. The CDR3 DNA reads as TGCAGTGCTAGTCTAGCGGGGGGGCACGAGACCCAGTACTTC. Protein product: CSASLAGGHETQYF.

Many counts were recorded for this clonotype. The rearrangement links TRBV3-1 to TRBJ2-3; 13 bases map to TRBD2. Germline V gene lookup returns CDR1 LGHDT and CDR2 YNNKEL (reference sequence). The CDR3 extends over 16 amino acids. Germline trimming cut 2 bases from V and 3 bases from J; bases unmatched to any gene: 2. The CDR3 DNA reads TGTGCCAGCAGCCAAAGGGGACTAGCGGGGACAGATACGCAGTATTTT. It encodes CASSQRGLAGTDTQYF.

This clonotype was detected only a few times. V and J are TRBV5-1 and TRBJ2-5, with TRBD1 identical over 11 bases. CDR1 is SGHRS and CDR2 is YFSETQ in the germline V gene. V was clipped by 0 bases and J by 4 bases; unmatched bases: 8. The CDR3 has 17 amino acids. The CDR3 DNA sequence: TGCGCCAGCAGCTTGGAGGGCCGGACAGGGGGCCGAGAGACCCAGTACTTC. Its translation: CASSLEGRTGGRETQYF.

The V call is TRBV12-3 or TRBV12-4, the J call TRBJ1-1; 9 bases are a match to TRBD1. Losses at the gene ends were 6 bases for V and 1 base for J; bases not matched to a gene: 9. The CDR3 covers 16 residues. CDR3 nucleotide sequence: TGTGCCAGCAGCCCTCCGGGACAGGGTTGGAACACTGAAGCTTTCTTT. Its protein is CASSPPGQGWNTEAFF.

The rearrangement links TRBV20-1 to TRBJ1-5; D ambiguous. Germline lookup yields CDR1 DFQATT and CDR2 SNEGSKA (reference sequence). The CDR3 runs 12 residues. V lost 7 bases, J lost 6 bases, and 13 bases lay in between. CDR3 sequence: CSGEGPGQPQHF. DNA for the CDR3: TGCAGTGGGGAGGGTCCCGGTCAGCCCCAGCATTTT.

This clonotype was seen only a few times. A single base separates this from a much larger clone, so it may be a read error. The rearrangement uses TRBV28 and TRBJ1-1; D remains unclear. The CDR3 has 15 amino acids. Looked up from germline, CDR1 is MDHEN and CDR2 is SYDVKM. The CDR3 sequence is CASSTPDGQNAEAFF. For the CDR3, the DNA is TGTGCCAGCAGTACCCCGGACGGGCAGAACGCTGAAGCTTTCTTT.

The table lists this clonotype with a count of one. A far larger clone lies a single base away; this is likely a read error. The chain couples TRBV6-9 to TRBJ1-5; D is perhaps TRBD1 (5 bases). The CDR3 covers 15 residues. V lost 4 bases, J lost 0 bases, and 10 bases lay in between. Per germline, CDR1 MNHGY and CDR2 SVAAGI. The CDR3 nucleotides read TGTGCCAGCAGTTCACAGGAGTATAGCAATCAGCCCCAGCATTTT. It codes for CASSSQEYSNQPQHF.

This clonotype was counted between two and nine times. V and J are TRBV9 and TRBJ2-3, with D perhaps TRBD2 (6 bases). This CDR3 has 15 residues. In germline, CDR1 is SGDLS, CDR2 YYNGEE. The ends were cut back, 0 bases at V and 3 bases at J, with 11 bases in the middle. CDR3 nucleotide sequence: TGTGCCAGCAGCGTAGGGGGGGAAGGGACAGATACGCAGTATTTT. It encodes CASSVGGEGTDTQYF.

The rearrangement uses TRBV6-2 or TRBV6-3 and TRBJ1-3; D is undetermined. The CDR3 contains 14 residues. Germline loops: CDR1 MNHEY, CDR2 SVGEGT. Trimming removed 11 bases from V and 2 bases from J, with 16 bases in between. CDR3 DNA: TGTGCCGCAACCCTTGTTGGGACTGGAAACACCATATATTTT. Its protein is CAATLVGTGNTIYF.

There are many counts of this clonotype. The chain carries TRBV11-2 and TRBJ1-3; TRBD1 aligns across 7 bases. V shed 5 bases, J shed 0 bases, and the junction held 4 bases outside the gene matches. The CDR3 is made up of 15 amino acids. Germline-derived CDR1 and CDR2 are SGHAT and FQNNGV. The CDR3 nucleotides are TGTGCCAGCAGCCTAGGACAGGTCTCTGGAAACACCATATATTTT. This sequence encodes CASSLGQVSGNTIYF. The full variable domain, rest sourced from reference TRBV11-2 and TRBJ1-3, is EAGVAQSPRYKIIEKRQSVAFWCNPISGHATLYWYQQILGQGPKLLIQFQNNGVVDDSQLPKDRFSAERLKGVDSTLKIQPAKLEDSAVYLCASSLGQVSGNTIYFGEGSWLTVV.

At least ten counts were recorded for this clonotype. This chain links TRBV11-2 with TRBJ1-6; TRBD1 aligns across 7 bases. Per germline, CDR1 SGHAT and CDR2 FQNNGV. V shed 2 bases and J 5 bases; nucleotides not matched to a gene: 9. The CDR3 spans 17 residues. This chain's CDR3 is CASSLRGTGVDNSPLHF. CDR3 DNA: TGTGCCAGCAGCTTACGGGGAACAGGGGTGGATAATTCACCCCTCCACTTT.

About this clonotype itself: A much larger clone lies one base from this, so it may be a read error. The chain joins TRBV27 to TRBJ2-5, with 7 bases identical to TRBD2. In germline, CDR1 is MNHEY, CDR2 SMNVEV (reference sequence). The CDR3 has 14 residues. The CDR3 here is CASSFRAGEETRYF. DNA of the CDR3: TGTGCCAGCAGTTTTAGGGCGGGGGAGGAGACCCGGTACTTC.

J is TRBJ2-7 and V is TRBV20-1; 7 bases agree with TRBD2. Germline lookup yields CDR1 DFQATT and CDR2 SNEGSKA (reference sequence). J gave up 3 bases and V 5 bases, and 13 bases lay outside the gene matches. The length of the CDR3 is 15 residues. CDR3 DNA sequence: TGCAGTGCTCGGAGACCAGCGGGAAGATACTACGAGCAGTACTTC. Translated, it gives CSARRPAGRYYEQYF.